These T cell receptor beta chains were read from a single sample in a study of T cell responses to AZD1222 COVID-19 vaccine. Data came from immunoSEQ multiplex PCR; TCRdb stores just in-frame clones and leaves some out. Seen here are just over 90,000 clones, 80% to 90% observed once, and the top ten hold under 3%. The material sequenced was peripheral blood, taken 28 days after the second AZD1222 dose. The receptors derive from an adult who received the AZD1222 COVID-19 vaccine. The CDR3 runs from the conserved cysteine through the conserved F or W. D genes are given only for firm matches. The size field is filled for only some rows; it gives once, few, many or a size class.

CDR3 length: 18; V gene: TRBV19; J gene: TRBJ2-1; D gene: TRBD2; clone size: -; CDR3 DNA: TGTGCCAGTAGTTTCCCTAGCGGGAGAAAGGGGACCTACAATGAGCAGTTCTTC; CDR3 protein: CASSFPSGRKGTYNEQFF
CDR3 length: 17; V gene: TRBV7-2; J gene: TRBJ2-3; D gene: -; clone size: -; CDR3 DNA: TGTGCCAGCAGCTCCCGCCCATCGGGGGCTAGCACAGATACGCAGTATTTT; CDR3 protein: CASSSRPSGASTDTQYF
CDR3 length: 15; V gene: TRBV3-1/TRBV3-2; J gene: TRBJ1-2; D gene: -; clone size: -; CDR3 DNA: TGTGCCAGCAGCCAATATGGGGCAGGAAACTATGGCTACACCTTC; CDR3 protein: CASSQYGAGNYGYTF
CDR3 length: 12; V gene: TRBV7-9; J gene: TRBJ2-5; D gene: -; clone size: once; CDR3 DNA: TGTGCCAGCAGCTTAGCGGGGGAGACCCAGTACTTC; CDR3 protein: CASSLAGETQYF
CDR3 length: 14; V gene: TRBV7-9; J gene: TRBJ2-5; D gene: -; clone size: once; CDR3 DNA: TGTGCCAGCAGCCCTAAAATCAGTTGGGAGACCCAGTACTTC; CDR3 protein: CASSPKISWETQYF
CDR3 length: 16; V gene: TRBV3-1/TRBV3-2; J gene: TRBJ1-1; D gene: TRBD1; clone size: -; CDR3 DNA: TGTGCCAGCAGCCAGGGTGGACAGGGGCTGAACACTGAAGCTTTCTTT; CDR3 protein: CASSQGGQGLNTEAFF
CDR3 length: 13; V gene: TRBV19; J gene: TRBJ2-3; D gene: -; clone size: -; CDR3 DNA: TGTGCCAGTAGGAATGGGAATATTGATACGCAGTATTTT; CDR3 protein: CASRNGNIDTQYF
CDR3 length: 15; V gene: TRBV24-1; J gene: TRBJ2-7; D gene: TRBD1; clone size: -; CDR3 DNA: TGTGCCACCAGTGAACCGGGACAGGGAACCTACGAGCAGTACTTC; CDR3 protein: CATSEPGQGTYEQYF
CDR3 length: 14; V gene: TRBV4-1; J gene: TRBJ1-2; D gene: -; clone size: -; CDR3 DNA: TGCGCCAGCAGCCACCCCGAGACAGGTCAGGGCTACACCTTC; CDR3 protein: CASSHPETGQGYTF
CDR3 length: 15; V gene: TRBV11-2; J gene: TRBJ2-7; D gene: -; clone size: -; CDR3 DNA: TGTGCCAGCAGCTTAGGCACGCCTACCACCTACGAGCAGTACTTC; CDR3 protein: CASSLGTPTTYEQYF
CDR3 length: 12; V gene: TRBV28; J gene: TRBJ1-2; D gene: -; clone size: few; CDR3 DNA: TGTGCCAGCAGTTTGAGACTTTATGGCTACACCTTC; CDR3 protein: CASSLRLYGYTF
CDR3 length: 15; V gene: TRBV30; J gene: TRBJ2-3; D gene: TRBD2; clone size: once; CDR3 DNA: TGTGCCTGGAATTTCGGCGGGGGGGCCGCAGATACGCAGTATTTT; CDR3 protein: CAWNFGGGAADTQYF
CDR3 length: 12; V gene: TRBV24-1; J gene: TRBJ2-1; D gene: -; clone size: -; CDR3 DNA: TGTGCCACTCGGGGACCCTACAATGAGCAGTTCTTC; CDR3 protein: CATRGPYNEQFF